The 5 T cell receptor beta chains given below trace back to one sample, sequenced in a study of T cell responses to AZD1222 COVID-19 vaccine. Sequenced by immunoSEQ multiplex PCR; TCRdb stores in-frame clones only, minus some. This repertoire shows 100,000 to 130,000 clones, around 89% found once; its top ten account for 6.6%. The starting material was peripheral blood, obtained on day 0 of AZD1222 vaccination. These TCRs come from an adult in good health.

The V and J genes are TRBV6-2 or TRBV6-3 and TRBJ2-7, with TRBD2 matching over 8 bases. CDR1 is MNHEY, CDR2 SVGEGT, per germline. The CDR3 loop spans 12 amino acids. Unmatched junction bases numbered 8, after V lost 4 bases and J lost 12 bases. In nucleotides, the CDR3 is TGTGCCAGCAGTTTAAAGCGGGAGAGGGTGTACTTC. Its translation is CASSLKRERVYF.

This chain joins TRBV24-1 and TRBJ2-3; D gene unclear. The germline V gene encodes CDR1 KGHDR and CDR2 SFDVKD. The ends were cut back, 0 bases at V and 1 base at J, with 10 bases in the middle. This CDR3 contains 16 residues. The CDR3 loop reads CATSDLRVEGTDTQYF. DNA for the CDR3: TGTGCCACCAGTGATTTGAGGGTAGAAGGCACAGATACGCAGTATTTT.

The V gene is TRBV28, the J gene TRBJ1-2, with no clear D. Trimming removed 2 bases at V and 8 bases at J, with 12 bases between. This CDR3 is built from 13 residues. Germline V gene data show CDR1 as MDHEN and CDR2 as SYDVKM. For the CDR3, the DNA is TGTGCCAGCAGTTTAAACAGTGAGAGGGGCTACACCTTC. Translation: CASSLNSERGYTF.

The CDR3 protein is CASSIEGFNQPQHF. The CDR3 DNA follows: TGTGCCAGTAGTATAGAAGGGTTCAATCAGCCCCAGCATTTT. This chain joins TRBV19 and TRBJ1-5; unclear D gene. The V and J ends lost 0 bases and 3 bases respectively, with 6 bases between them. The V gene's germline CDR1 is LNHDA and CDR2 SQIVND (reference sequence). The CDR3 is made up of 14 amino acids.

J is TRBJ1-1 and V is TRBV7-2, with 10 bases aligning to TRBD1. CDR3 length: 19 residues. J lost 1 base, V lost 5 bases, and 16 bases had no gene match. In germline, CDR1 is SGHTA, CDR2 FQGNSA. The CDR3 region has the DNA TGTGCCAGCAGCCCTCGAGGACAGGGGGTCAGTCGGGCGAACACTGAAGCTTTCTTT. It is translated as CASSPRGQGVSRANTEAFF.